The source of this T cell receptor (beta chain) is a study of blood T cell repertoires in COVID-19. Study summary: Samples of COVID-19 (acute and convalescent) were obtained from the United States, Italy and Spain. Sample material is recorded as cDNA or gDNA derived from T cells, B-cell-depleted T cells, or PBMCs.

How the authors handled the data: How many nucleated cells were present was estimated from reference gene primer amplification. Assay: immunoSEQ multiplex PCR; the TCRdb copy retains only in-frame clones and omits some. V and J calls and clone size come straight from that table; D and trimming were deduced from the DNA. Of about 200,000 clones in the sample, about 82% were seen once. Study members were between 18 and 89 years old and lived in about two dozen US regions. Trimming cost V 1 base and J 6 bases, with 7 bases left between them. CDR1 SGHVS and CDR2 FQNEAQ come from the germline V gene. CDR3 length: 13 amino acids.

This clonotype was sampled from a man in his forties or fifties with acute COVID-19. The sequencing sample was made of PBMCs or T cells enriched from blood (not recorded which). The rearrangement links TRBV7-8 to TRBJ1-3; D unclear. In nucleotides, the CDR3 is TGTGCCAGCAGCTTAGGCGGGCCAAACACCATATATTTT. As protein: CASSLGGPNTIYF.